The T cell receptor (beta chain) under discussion was sequenced for a study of CD8 T cells in ankylosing spondylitis. Whole-study findings and limits: Blood from ankylosing spondylitis patients appeared to carry a characteristic roughly eight-variant TCR beta motif.

TCRdb passed the 5' RACE reads through MiXCR, listing each CDR3 protein once. The table lists hundreds of thousands of distinct CDR3 sequences, about an eighth of them singletons. Germline V CDR1 and CDR2: SGDLS, YYNGEE. V lost 2 bases to trimming and J lost 2 bases, with 11 bases between them. The length of the CDR3 is 15 residues. The count of this clonotype is one. What it binds is not known. This clonotype was obtained from a male donor with ankylosing spondylitis. The chain employs TRBV9 and TRBJ2-1; D gene unclear. The specimen was blood, either unsorted or a sorted T cell fraction (not recorded which). The CDR3 reads CASSVTIGPYNEQFF. CDR3 in DNA: TGTGCCAGCAGCGTGACCATTGGTCCCTACAATGAGCAGTTCTTC.